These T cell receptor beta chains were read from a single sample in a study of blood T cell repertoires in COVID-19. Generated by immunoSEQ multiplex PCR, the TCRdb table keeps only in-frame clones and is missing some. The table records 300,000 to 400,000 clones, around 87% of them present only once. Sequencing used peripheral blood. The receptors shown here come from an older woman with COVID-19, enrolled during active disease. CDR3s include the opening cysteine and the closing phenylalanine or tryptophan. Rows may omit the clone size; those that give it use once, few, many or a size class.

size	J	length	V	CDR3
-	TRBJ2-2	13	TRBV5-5	CASSFAGSMRLFF
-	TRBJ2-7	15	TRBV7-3	CASSPGTGGSHEQYF
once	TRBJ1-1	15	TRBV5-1	CASSWGQPVDTEAFF
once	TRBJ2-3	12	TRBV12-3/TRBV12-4	CASTPGQRTQYF
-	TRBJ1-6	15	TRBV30	CAWSRDPGGNSPLHF
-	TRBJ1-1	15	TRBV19	CASSIPTGMNTEAFF
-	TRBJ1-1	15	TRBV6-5	CASSPPDRGGTEAFF
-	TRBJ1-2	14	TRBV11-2	CASTSQRGNYGYTF
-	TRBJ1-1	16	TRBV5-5	CASSLVFTGVNTEAFF
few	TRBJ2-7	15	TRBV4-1	CASSPYQEALYEQYF
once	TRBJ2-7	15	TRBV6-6	CASSYSRQGGNEQYF
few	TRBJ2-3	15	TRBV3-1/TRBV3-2	CASSPRDFGTDTQYF
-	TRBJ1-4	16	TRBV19	CASSINIRGYGEKLFF